This entry features one T cell receptor beta chain sequence. Its cognate antigen has yet to be identified. The sample holds no much larger clone one base away, and base qualities are not on file. This sample is drawn from a study of cytomegalovirus exposure and HLA in healthy donors (dated 2017 in TCRdb). Notes on the research overall: According to an earlier analysis of 587 of the donors, about 190 million T cells yielded 95 million to 140 million unique TCR beta sequences and approximately 300 Gb of sequence data. About 300 gigabases of sequencing data and tens of millions of unique TCR sequences were included in an early release covering 550 to 800 HLA-typed donors. The genetic ancestry cluster associated with self-reported Caucasian donors included approximately 85% of the 300 to 400 genotyped donors. The study aimed to test whether signatures of past pathogen exposure could be identified by cataloging public T cell receptors. The study profiled the T cell repertoires of approximately 700 subjects by immunosequencing and related them to cytomegalovirus serostatus. Along with the 666-subject first cohort, a separate validation cohort of approximately 110 different subjects was used. The study combined high-throughput TCR immunosequencing, statistical association of individual TCRs with disease status, and machine learning to predict cytomegalovirus infection status. A later analysis re-examined previously published TCR beta repertoires from about 700 donors and added high-resolution HLA genotyping to investigate patterns of TCR occurrence. Rather than using new phenotypic data, the later analysis identified candidate immune exposures from TCR beta sequences and from how often those sequences occurred across donors. To decide whether each TCR beta V gene segment behaved as functional or pseudogenic, an earlier analysis of some 570 of the donors relied on high-throughput TCR beta sequencing. Donor age, sex, ethnicity and CMV serostatus were compiled together with the repertoire data. A later genetic analysis took genome-wide SNP genotypes for about three fifths of the roughly 700 donors and used that subset as a discovery cohort. Every repertoire in the discovery cohort had been generated on one and the same sequencing platform. Both class I and class II loci were covered by HLA typing, at four-digit resolution. Typing coverage differed by locus: A, B, C, DRB1 and DQB1 were typed in roughly 620-640 donors, DQA1 in about 500, DPA1 in some 610, and DPB1 in 400 to 480. Several DR-DQ haplotypes were treated as single units for association and clustering because of strong linkage in the cohort. Among some 400 genotyped donors of the cohort, an average of approximately 240,000 unique TCR beta nucleotide sequences was sequenced per donor, of which about 18% were non-productive.

Study-wide conclusions, independent of this receptor: A further reported finding was that TCR beta sequences accurately predicted the HLA-A and HLA-B alleles for most subjects in the first cohort. Linkage disequilibrium might explain the correlated functional status among segregating V segments, but an unknown experimental factor could not be ruled out. In a later genetic analysis, a missense DCLRE1C variant was associated with V-gene and J-gene trimming of TCR beta chains, and the association was replicated in an independent cohort. Most TCR sequences were observed very rarely across donors, whereas some public TCRs were present in many individuals. In a later analysis, HLA-associated TCR beta chains were found to be more clonally expanded and to have lower generation probabilities than equally common non-associated chains. In a later analysis, the rate of TCR association differed among HLA loci, with DRB1 alleles having the most associated TCRs and HLA-C alleles having the fewest. Because HLA typing was missing for some donors at each locus, association tests included only the typed subset. Over 15 rarely observed V segments, including chromosome 9 orphons, were excluded from the earlier analysis of a few hundred of the donors because counts were too low. According to a later genetic analysis, donors in an Asian-associated ancestry cluster had fewer N-insertions in productive TCRs than the approximately 670-donor mean. A few of the identified cytomegalovirus-associated TCR beta chains were confirmed in vitro to be specific for cytomegalovirus antigens. Broadly in line with IMGT annotations, most TCR beta V segments showed up in productive rearrangements about 87% or about 30% of the time in an earlier analysis of around 600 of the donors. This cohort had only TCR beta chains sequenced, and the lack of alpha or paired-chain data limited which features could be detected. The only immune exposure information available for the cohort was CMV serostatus. It was suggested by the authors that the approach could potentially be generalized to other disease states and immunological phenotypes. When HLA alleles, especially DR and DQ, strongly co-occurred, TCR associations were difficult to assign to individual alleles. Most CMV-associated TCR beta chains appeared to be HLA-restricted in a later analysis, and the HLA associations seemed to be driven largely by CMV exposure. Cytomegalovirus status was reported to be diagnosed by the classifier with high specificity and sensitivity in both the original and validation cohorts. A total of roughly 160 TCR beta chains were listed by the study as associated with cytomegalovirus. Some IMGT-functional V segments, including TRBV6-2 and TRBV6-3, could not be distinguished by the 87-base-pair reads and were therefore excluded. According to a later analysis, parvovirus B19, influenza, CMV and Epstein-Barr virus appeared linked to several top co-occurrence clusters. The sequencing pipeline was judged likely to have produced a cluster of highly shared sequence variants as a technical artifact. A later analysis associated 17,000 or so TCR beta sequences with specific HLA alleles at a false discovery rate of 0.05. The presence/absence analyses assumed that sequencing depth was roughly uniform across donors, and that assumption may not be true.

The CDR3, cysteine through phenylalanine, is 16 amino acids long. CDR3 DNA is the only sequence kept; it has 48 bases, read in frame from the first base. The germline ends are 21 bases apart after V is trimmed by 6 bases and J by 3 bases. CDR1 and CDR2 were assigned from the germline V gene (reference sequence) as MNHEY and SMNVEV. The cohort consisted of approximately 670 healthy bone marrow donors. All cohort members were sampled while nominally healthy, although unrecorded immune exposures were likely present. The donor was CMV seronegative and was included in the group of around 320 seronegative cohort members. Every donor gave a peripheral blood sample, and the peripheral blood mononuclear cells from that sample were used for TCR beta sequencing. Genomic DNA was extracted from the blood cell samples with the Qiagen DNeasy Blood Extraction Kit. The library relied on the immunoSEQ multiplex PCR assay. For the multiplex PCR, a mixture combining 60 forward primers for TCR Vbeta segments and 13 reverse primers for TCR Jbeta segments was used. The CDR3 region of rearranged TCR beta genes was amplified from genomic DNA by a multiplex PCR assay. The amplified TCR beta libraries were sequenced on the Illumina HiSeq System as 87-base-pair reads. As for the original processing: A later analysis counted about 80 million unique TCR beta chains across the 550 to 700 repertoires, and around 9.9 million of these chains were shared by at least two donors. A nearest-neighbor algorithm error-corrected the raw reads and collapsed the reads into unique sequences, merging closely related sequences to remove PCR and sequencing errors. CDR3 sequences were aligned to IMGT reference sequences to assign V, D and J gene segments. For a sequence to be retained, at least a six-nucleotide match to both a V gene segment and a J gene segment was required. A rearrangement was called productive if the CDR3 had no stop codons and remained in frame with V and J, and every other rearrangement was called non-productive. Following IMGT convention, CDR3 was defined as the stretch from the second conserved V-encoded cysteine to the conserved J-encoded phenylalanine. Sequences without an unambiguous match to a single V gene segment were excluded from the earlier analysis of several hundred of the donors. In an earlier analysis of roughly 600 of the donors, a V segment was called functional when productive rearrangements were above 56.7%, and segregating when the standard deviation between donors exceeded 5%. To diagnose cytomegalovirus status from the catalog of TCR beta chain sequences, a statistical classification framework was built. V and J gene assignment, in a later analysis, came from comparing TCR nucleotide sequences with IMGT/GENE-DB human TR gene sequences. Using the TCRdist pipeline, a later analysis assigned CDR3 sequences along with most-parsimonious VDJ recombination scenarios. In a later analysis, each TCR beta chain was defined by its CDR3 amino acid sequence together with its V-gene family, and reads lacking a unique V-gene family were excluded. As a way to deal with suspected cross-contamination and a sequencing artifact, a later analysis dropped nearly 600 nucleotide sequences that were highly shared and had low generation probability. In a later analysis, a clonal expansion index for each public chain was calculated from normalized within-repertoire ranks of inferred template counts. In a later analysis, generation probabilities were computed using a VDJ recombination model fitted to out-of-frame rearrangements, and the results were checked against IGoR. In a later analysis, TCR-TCR, TCR-HLA and TCR-CMV co-occurrence was scored with hypergeometric tests, and a repertoire-size bias correction was applied to TCR pairs. In a later analysis, false discovery rates were estimated by permuting HLA or CMV assignments 20 times. A later analysis grouped co-occurring TCRs with DBSCAN, adding TCRdist sequence similarity when clustering within HLA-allele-positive subsets. For co-occurrence clustering, repertoires with fewer than 30,000 or more than 120,000 public chains were excluded, along with 4 to 6 repertoires with anomalous nucleotide sharing. TCRdb limited this immuneACCESS table to in-frame rearrangements with V and J called. A share of clones is missing; checked studies link under half to unresolved V genes, and the rest is unexplained. V and J calls and clone size follow that table, whereas D and trimming were derived from the DNA. Present in this sample are 140,000 to 150,000 clones, approximately 80% of which were seen just once. The ten largest make up 3.5% to 5% of the sample.

In this chain, TRBV27 is recombined with TRBJ2-7; TRBD2 might be the D gene, on 5 matching bases. The material sequenced was PBMCs. The sequence was obtained from a male donor in good health and CMV-seronegative. The CDR3 in this case is CASSRKYPLGSYEQYF. DNA sequence: TGTGCCAGCAGCCGGAAGTATCCGTTGGGGAGCTACGAGCAGTACTTC.